These 32 T cell receptor beta chains share one sample of origin, sequenced in a study of blood T cell repertoires in COVID-19. TCRdb's table, derived via immunoSEQ multiplex PCR, lists solely in-frame clones and lacks some. The data contain roughly 150,000 clones, 78% of them seen just once; the ten biggest clones take up about 10%. Sequencing was performed on peripheral blood. These receptors all stem from a man aged 55 to 69 who had recovered from COVID-19.

The V gene is TRBV10-3, the J gene TRBJ1-3, with a tentative D call TRBD1 (5 bases). The V gene's germline CDR1 is ENHRY and CDR2 SYGVKD. V lost 6 bases to trimming and J lost 0 bases, with 9 bases between them. This CDR3 spans 14 amino acids. CDR3 sequence reads: CAIRPDSSGNTIYF. The CDR3, as DNA: TGTGCCATCAGACCCGACAGCTCTGGAAACACCATATATTTT.

The chain recombines TRBV6-2 or TRBV6-3 with TRBJ2-5; 13 bases fit TRBD2. The CDR3 runs to 15 residues. The J segment lost 5 bases and the V segment lost 5 bases, leaving 5 bases of the junction unmatched. Germline V gene lookup returns CDR1 MNHEY and CDR2 SVGEGT. The CDR3: CASSRTSGGEETQYF. The CDR3 DNA reads as TGTGCCAGCAGTCGGACTAGCGGGGGCGAGGAGACCCAGTACTTC.

The gene calls are TRBV5-6 and TRBJ1-4; unclear D gene. This CDR3 contains 14 residues. Germline loops: CDR1 SGHDT, CDR2 YYEEEE. V shed 4 bases and J shed 0 bases, with 7 bases lying between them. DNA of the CDR3: TGTGCCAGCAGCCCCTCTTCAACTAATGAAAAACTGTTTTTT. It translates to CASSPSSTNEKLFF.

The chain combines TRBV5-4 with TRBJ2-1; 9 nucleotides align to TRBD2. J gave up 8 bases and V 2 bases, and 5 bases lay outside the gene matches. This CDR3 has 14 amino acids. Germline values: CDR1 SGHNT, CDR2 YYREEE (reference sequence). The CDR3 nucleotides read TGTGCCAGCAGCTTTAAACTAGCGGGCCATGAGCAGTTCTTC. Its translation: CASSFKLAGHEQFF.

The chain joins TRBV27 to TRBJ2-2, with TRBD1 matching 11 bases. CDR3 length: 17 residues. Germline CDR1 reads MNHEY; CDR2 reads SMNVEV (reference sequence). Trimming removed 4 bases from V and 4 bases from J; junction bases left unmatched: 8. CDR3 protein: CASSSLAGTGGTGELFF. CDR3 in DNA: TGTGCCAGCAGTTCTCTGGCTGGGACAGGGGGCACCGGGGAGCTGTTTTTT.

The rearrangement joins TRBV27 to TRBJ2-1; D is perhaps TRBD2 (6 bases). Trimming took off 1 base at V and 5 bases at J, with 15 bases between the two ends. Germline lookup yields CDR1 MNHEY and CDR2 SMNVEV (reference sequence). The CDR3 spans 16 residues. In DNA form, the CDR3 reads TGTGCCAGCAGTTTATTTGGGATGGAGGGACACAATGAGCAGTTCTTC. Protein: CASSLFGMEGHNEQFF.

This clone has just a few counts. The gene calls are TRBV6-5 and TRBJ1-5; TRBD1 aligns across 7 bases. Per the germline V gene, CDR1 is MNHEY and CDR2 is SVGAGI. This CDR3 is 14 amino acids long. Germline trimming cut 7 bases from V and 2 bases from J; bases unmatched to any gene: 5. The CDR3 nucleotides are TGTGCCAGCACCCCCGGGACAGGCAATCAGCCCCAGCATTTT. Protein sequence: CASTPGTGNQPQHF.

This clone was seen only a few times. The chain recombines TRBV4-2 with TRBJ1-4, with D perhaps matching TRBD1 (5 bases). CDR1 is LGHNA and CDR2 is YNFKEQ in the germline V gene. V lost 4 bases and J 8 bases, leaving 14 bases between the germline ends. The CDR3 totals 14 residues. As DNA, the CDR3 is TGTGCCAGCAGCCCCGGGGACTGGGAAGAAAAACTGTTTTTT. Translated, it gives CASSPGDWEEKLFF.

The chain links TRBV9 to TRBJ2-7; TRBD1 matches 12 bases. The CDR3 runs to 18 residues. The ends lost 0 bases at V and 6 bases at J; junction bases unmatched: 13. The germline gives CDR1 SGDLS, CDR2 YYNGEE. The CDR3 DNA reads TGTGCCAGCAGCGTAGACGTAGGGGACAGGGGGCCACGGGGCGAGCAGTACTTC. Its translation: CASSVDVGDRGPRGEQYF.

The chain combines TRBV19 with TRBJ1-6; no clear D. Trimming stripped 6 bases from V and 1 base from J, with 10 bases between. This CDR3 region has 15 residues. Germline V gene sequence: CDR1 LNHDA, CDR2 SQIVND (reference sequence). CDR3 amino acids: CASSRDRSYNSPLHF. The CDR3 bases are TGTGCCAGTAGCCGGGATAGGTCCTATAATTCACCCCTCCACTTT.

The J gene is TRBJ2-3, the V gene TRBV2; possible D gene TRBD2, 6 bases. Between the trimmed V and J ends, which lost 2 bases and 4 bases, there was a span of 7 bases. CDR1 SNHLY and CDR2 FYNNEI come from the germline V gene. The CDR3 is made up of 13 amino acids. CDR3 loop: CASSEPGADTQYF. In nucleotides, the CDR3 is TGTGCCAGCAGTGAACCGGGGGCAGATACGCAGTATTTT.

The V call is TRBV27, the J call TRBJ2-3; possible D gene TRBD2, 5 bases. V shed 6 bases and J shed 6 bases, with 16 bases lying between them. The CDR3 spans 14 residues. Germline V gives CDR1 MNHEY, CDR2 SMNVEV (reference sequence). CDR3 region: CASSPQEASDTQYF. CDR3 DNA: TGTGCCAGCAGCCCCCAGGAGGCCAGCGATACGCAGTATTTT.

The J gene is TRBJ2-3, the V gene TRBV10-3; D ambiguous. CDR1 and CDR2 from the germline V gene are ENHRY and SYGVKD. V lost 4 bases, J lost 6 bases, and 8 bases lay in between. The CDR3 length is 12 residues. The CDR3 DNA reads as TGTGCCATCAGTGTAGACGGGGATACGCAGTATTTT. It codes for CAISVDGDTQYF.

This clone was observed a single time. The chain joins TRBV15 to TRBJ1-6; 10 bases agree with TRBD1. V lost 5 bases, J lost 8 bases, and 9 bases stayed unmatched. This CDR3 comprises 16 residues. Germline V CDR1 and CDR2: LNHNV, YYDKDF (reference sequence). The CDR3: CATSPGTGADYSPLHF. The CDR3 DNA is TGTGCCACCAGCCCCGGGACAGGGGCGGATTATTCACCCCTCCACTTT.

The chain carries TRBV2 and TRBJ1-2; D unresolved. CDR3 length: 14 amino acids. CDR1 SNHLY and CDR2 FYNNEI come from the germline V gene. The germline V and J ends were trimmed by 11 bases and 3 bases, with 19 bases remaining between them. CDR3 sequence (DNA): TGTGCCTCCCAGGAGGGCCTGACGGACTATGGCTACACCTTC. Translation gives CASQEGLTDYGYTF.

As to this clone: It may be a read error: a sequence one base away is much more abundant. This sequence joins TRBV4-3 and TRBJ2-3; no definite D call. V lost 1 base to trimming and J lost 1 base, with 3 bases between them. The CDR3 covers 13 residues. Germline CDR1 LGHNA, CDR2 YSLEER. The chain's CDR3 is CASSQVGTDTQYF. The CDR3 DNA follows: TGCGCCAGCAGCCAAGTCGGCACAGATACGCAGTATTTT.

The V and J genes are TRBV12-3 or TRBV12-4 and TRBJ2-1, with no clear D. The CDR3 has 12 residues. Trimming shortened V by 5 bases and J by 5 bases, and 7 bases separated the two germline ends. For the CDR3, the DNA is TGTGCCAGCAGTCCGAGCAACAATGAGCAGTTCTTC. Translating it yields CASSPSNNEQFF.

This CDR3 reads CASSMGGGSPSNQPQHF. CDR3 bases: TGTGCCAGTAGTATGGGAGGTGGTTCCCCTAGCAATCAGCCCCAGCATTTT. The chain recombines TRBV19 with TRBJ1-5, with D unresolved. CDR1 and CDR2 from the germline V gene are LNHDA and SQIVND (reference sequence). V was shortened by 3 bases and J by 0 bases, with 15 bases between the two germline ends. This CDR3 is built from 17 residues.

This clone has just one count. The rearrangement joins TRBV6-5 to TRBJ1-3, with 8 nucleotides matching TRBD1. V dropped 6 bases and J dropped 8; count of bases not matched to a gene: 9. CDR3 length: 14 residues. Germline CDR1 is MNHEY and CDR2 is SVGAGI. Written as DNA, the CDR3 is TGTGCCAGCAGACTCCAGGACAGGGCGGACACCATATATTTT. Encoded protein: CASRLQDRADTIYF.

This clone was found once. The rearrangement joins TRBV4-2 to TRBJ2-7; TRBD2 agrees at 7 bases. Germline V CDR1 and CDR2: LGHNA, YNFKEQ. V trimming: 2 bases; J trimming: 9 bases; junction bases outside the gene matches: 7. The CDR3 is 13 amino acids. The CDR3, as DNA: TGTGCCAGCAGCCAAAGCGGGCGGGAGTGGCAGTACTTC. Protein: CASSQSGREWQYF.

The chain has TRBV5-4 and TRBJ1-6, with D unclear. The CDR3 is made up of 15 amino acids. The germline V and J ends were trimmed by 0 bases and 3 bases, with 7 bases remaining between them. Germline CDR1 reads SGHNT; CDR2 reads YYREEE (reference sequence). CDR3 sequence reads: CASSLDSNYNSPLHF. The CDR3 DNA reads as TGTGCCAGCAGCTTGGATAGCAACTATAATTCACCCCTCCACTTT.

This chain uses TRBV3-1 (or the pseudogene TRBV3-2) with TRBJ2-7; the match to TRBD2 covers 13 bases. The germline V gene encodes CDR1 LGHDT and CDR2 YNNKEL (reference sequence). This CDR3 is 13 amino acids long. V dropped 3 bases and J dropped 7; count of bases not matched to a gene: 0. The CDR3 loop is CASSQTSGGEQYF. The CDR3 nucleotides are TGTGCCAGCAGCCAGACTAGCGGGGGGGAGCAGTACTTC.

CDR3: CASRSTGEASYEQYF. The CDR3 coding sequence is TGTGCCAGCAGAAGCACAGGGGAAGCCTCCTACGAGCAGTACTTC. J is TRBJ2-7 and V is TRBV6-5; TRBD1 matches 7 bases. The CDR3 contains 15 residues. Germline V gene lookup returns CDR1 MNHEY and CDR2 SVGAGI. V dropped 6 bases and J dropped 0; count of bases not matched to a gene: 8.

The chain carries TRBV18 and TRBJ2-3; D is perhaps TRBD2 (6 bases). Germline CDR1 is KGHSH and CDR2 is LQKENI. The CDR3 contains 18 residues. The ends were cut back, 2 bases at V and 1 base at J, with 19 bases in the middle. CDR3 DNA: TGTGCCAGCTCACCAAAGGGAAGGGACTCGTCTGGCACAGATACGCAGTATTTT. Protein sequence: CASSPKGRDSSGTDTQYF.

This clone was recorded only once. The V call is TRBV28, the J call TRBJ1-4; 7 bases line up with TRBD1. Unmatched junction bases numbered 17, after V lost 5 bases and J lost 8 bases. CDR1 MDHEN and CDR2 SYDVKM come from the germline V gene. The CDR3 contains 17 residues. The CDR3 DNA follows: TGTGCCAGCAGTCCCCATGGGGAGAGAGGGGGCGACGAAAAACTGTTTTTT. Translating gives CASSPHGERGGDEKLFF.

As DNA, the CDR3 is TGTGCCAGCAGCGGAGGATCGAGCGGGGGAGGAGGAGATACGCAGTATTTT. Translated, it gives CASSGGSSGGGGDTQYF. The chain couples TRBV7-4 to TRBJ2-3; 8 bases are a match to TRBD2. The germline gives CDR1 SGHVT, CDR2 SQSDAQ. The junction had 15 bases not matched to a gene; V was cut back by 5 bases and J by 5 bases. The CDR3 is made up of 17 amino acids.

This clone is a singleton in its sample. V is TRBV5-1 and J is TRBJ2-2; D is uncertain. Germline V gives CDR1 SGHRS, CDR2 YFSETQ. Between the trimmed V and J ends, which lost 2 bases and 2 bases, there was a span of 10 bases. CDR3 length equals 15 residues. The CDR3 DNA follows: TGCGCCAGCAGCTTACGTACAGATAACACCGGGGAGCTGTTTTTT. Protein sequence: CASSLRTDNTGELFF.

This chain uses TRBV6-2 or TRBV6-3 with TRBJ1-5; D gene ambiguous. This CDR3 has 13 amino acids. Germline V gene lookup returns CDR1 MNHEY and CDR2 SVGEGT. V was trimmed by 0 bases and J by 6 bases, leaving 6 bases between them. The CDR3 reads CASSYSPGQPQHF. The CDR3 DNA reads as TGTGCCAGCAGTTACTCACCGGGTCAGCCCCAGCATTTT.

The chain uses TRBV29-1 and TRBJ1-2; 7 positions match TRBD1. In germline, CDR1 is SQVTM, CDR2 ANQGSEA. This CDR3 has 14 residues. J lost 4 bases, V lost 1 base, and 6 bases had no gene match. This chain's CDR3 is CSVEASGQFYGYTF. In DNA form, the CDR3 reads TGCAGCGTTGAAGCCTCGGGACAGTTCTATGGCTACACCTTC. Looking up the rest from reference TRBV29-1 and TRBJ1-2 gives the full variable domain: SAVISQKPSRDICQRGTSLTIQCQVDSQVTMMFWYRQQPGQSLTLIATANQGSEATYESGFVIDKFPISRPNLTFSTLTVSNMSPEDSSIYLCSVEASGQFYGYTFGSGTRLTVV.

This clone was recorded only once. The gene calls are TRBV24-1 and TRBJ2-2, with TRBD1 matching 8 bases. The germline gives CDR1 KGHDR, CDR2 SFDVKD. The CDR3 is 17 residues long. Unmatched junction bases numbered 9, after V lost 3 bases and J lost 4 bases. This CDR3 reads CATSDTRTGIGTGELFF. In DNA form, the CDR3 reads TGTGCCACCAGTGATACTCGGACAGGGATCGGCACCGGGGAGCTGTTTTTT.

This chain joins TRBV19 and TRBJ2-2; TRBD2 might be the D (5 bases). Trimming left V 5 bases short and J 6 bases short, with 16 bases between. The CDR3 contains 15 residues. The germline V gene has CDR1 LNHDA and CDR2 SQIVND (reference sequence). Written as DNA, the CDR3 is TGTGCCAGTAGTGCCACTAGTGGGATCGCCGGGGAGCTGTTTTTT. It specifies CASSATSGIAGELFF.

This rearrangement joins TRBV24-1 to TRBJ1-1; a possible D gene is TRBD1 (5 bases). The V gene's germline CDR1 is KGHDR and CDR2 SFDVKD. The CDR3 contains 13 residues. The germline V and J ends were trimmed by 6 bases and 3 bases, with 10 bases remaining between them. The CDR3 reads CATSRGQDTEAFF. DNA for the CDR3: TGTGCCACCAGTAGAGGACAAGACACTGAAGCTTTCTTT.